This is a list of T cell receptor beta chains from one sample in a study of blood T cells in healthy people across ages. TCRdb re-called the 5' RACE reads with MiXCR, one entry per CDR3 protein. This table holds 550,000 to 600,000 distinct CDR3 sequences, 27% found once. The sequencing sample was made of blood. The receptors come from a woman aged 70 to 79 in good health. The conserved cysteine and the conserved F or W are not part of the CDR3 here.

J: TRBJ2-2; V: TRBV5-1; CDR3: ASSLFTGELF
J: TRBJ2-5; V: TRBV7-2; CDR3: ASSLRSGGGSETQY
J: TRBJ2-5; V: TRBV5-1; CDR3: ASSQRQGGETQY
J: TRBJ2-2; V: TRBV27; CDR3: ASSFWGSNTGELF
J: TRBJ2-5; V: TRBV7-2; CDR3: ASSLVGGGERTQY
J: TRBJ2-3; V: TRBV7-2; CDR3: ASSKGLAGGTDTQY
J: TRBJ2-3; V: TRBV28; CDR3: ASSSAGAGTDTQY
J: TRBJ2-4; V: TRBV7-2; CDR3: ASSPTGRVVSSIQY
J: TRBJ2-3; V: TRBV9; CDR3: ASSVLLLAGVDTQY
J: TRBJ2-3; V: TRBV18; CDR3: ASSPPSADTQY
J: TRBJ1-2; V: TRBV7-2; CDR3: ASSWKGQPYGYT
J: TRBJ1-1; V: TRBV5-1; CDR3: ASSLERSEAF
J: TRBJ2-7; V: TRBV7-2; CDR3: ASSLTGGLAYEQY
J: TRBJ2-1; V: TRBV11-3; CDR3: ASSHGERDRAF
J: TRBJ2-5; V: TRBV20-1; CDR3: SARHPGAPQETQY
J: TRBJ2-7; V: TRBV28; CDR3: ASRPGSRGAPHEQY
J: TRBJ1-2; V: TRBV5-6; CDR3: ASSSEGTGGGGGYT